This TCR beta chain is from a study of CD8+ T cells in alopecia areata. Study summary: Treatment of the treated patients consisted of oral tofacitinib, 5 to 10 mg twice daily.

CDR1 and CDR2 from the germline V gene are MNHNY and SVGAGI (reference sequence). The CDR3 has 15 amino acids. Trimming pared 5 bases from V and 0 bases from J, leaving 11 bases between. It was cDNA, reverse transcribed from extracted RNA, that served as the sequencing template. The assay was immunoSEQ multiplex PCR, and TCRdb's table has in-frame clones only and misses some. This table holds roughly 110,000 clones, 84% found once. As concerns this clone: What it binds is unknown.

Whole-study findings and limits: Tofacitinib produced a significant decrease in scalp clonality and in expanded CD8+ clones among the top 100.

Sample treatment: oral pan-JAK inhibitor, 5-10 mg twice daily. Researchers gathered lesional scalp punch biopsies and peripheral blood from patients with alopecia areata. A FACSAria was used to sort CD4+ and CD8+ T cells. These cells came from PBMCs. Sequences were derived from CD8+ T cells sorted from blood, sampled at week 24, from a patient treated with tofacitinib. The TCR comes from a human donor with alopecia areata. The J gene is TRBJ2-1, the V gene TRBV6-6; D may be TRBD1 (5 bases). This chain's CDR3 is CASSRKGFSYNEQFF. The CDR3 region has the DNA TGTGCCAGCAGTCGGAAGGGGTTCTCCTACAATGAGCAGTTCTTC.